Listed below are T cell receptor beta chains from one sample, sequenced in a study of T-cell memory formation after mild COVID-19. TCRdb analysed the 5' RACE reads with MiXCR anew, one entry per CDR3 protein. The data contain some 120,000 distinct CDR3 sequences, approximately 5.9% of them singletons. Sequencing was performed on PBMCs or a T cell subset sorted from them (not recorded which). These TCRs come from an adult woman who had mild COVID-19 (a few samples of this study predate the infection). Cell type and time point are not known. Each CDR3 is given with its conserved first and last residue. Each record gives: J gene, clone size, D gene, V gene, CDR3 protein, CDR3 DNA. The D gene is left open where the match is weak. Clone size is stated in some rows and not others, as once, few, many or a class when expanded.

>TRBJ1-2|few|TRBD1|TRBV5-1
CASSYGTGPSLGYTF
TGCGCCAGCAGCTACGGGACAGGGCCGTCGCTGGGCTACACCTTC
>TRBJ2-7|.|TRBD1|TRBV4-1
CASSHQDRGNYEQYF
TGCGCCAGCAGCCATCAGGACAGGGGAAACTACGAGCAGTACTTC
>TRBJ2-7|.|.|TRBV18
CASSPTALNSYEQYF
TGTGCCAGCTCACCAACAGCATTAAACTCCTACGAGCAGTACTTC
>TRBJ2-5|few|.|TRBV9
CASSSGLREETQYF
TGTGCCAGCAGCTCGGGACTGAGAGAGGAGACCCAGTACTTC
>TRBJ1-1|many|.|TRBV6-5
CASSYRRNTEAFF
TGTGCCAGCAGTTATAGGAGAAACACTGAAGCTTTCTTT
>TRBJ2-5|.|.|TRBV24-1
CATSDIGRKETQYF
TGTGCCACCAGTGATATCGGACGGAAAGAGACCCAGTACTTC
>TRBJ1-1|few|TRBD1|TRBV5-1
CASSRDREGTEAFF
TGCGCCAGCAGCCGCGACAGGGAAGGCACTGAAGCTTTCTTT
>TRBJ2-5|few|.|TRBV27
CASSLTTAMGGTQYF
TGTGCCAGCAGTTTAACTACCGCGATGGGGGGGACCCAGTACTTC
>TRBJ1-2|many|.|TRBV18
CASSPMAENYGYTF
TGTGCCAGCTCACCTATGGCAGAGAACTATGGCTACACCTTC
>TRBJ2-4|few|TRBD1|TRBV29-1
CSVGTGANIQYF
TGCAGCGTGGGGACAGGGGCAAACATTCAGTACTTC
>TRBJ2-1|.|TRBD2|TRBV6-5
CASSYPAGTSGSGTYNEQFF
TGTGCCAGCAGTTACCCAGCCGGCACTAGCGGGAGTGGTACCTACAATGAGCAGTTCTTC
>TRBJ2-1|few|TRBD1|TRBV3-1
CASSRVFGTDNEQFF
TGTGCCAGCAGCCGAGTTTTCGGGACAGACAATGAGCAGTTCTTC
>TRBJ2-5|many|TRBD1|TRBV30
CAWAPGQGIQETQYF
TGTGCCTGGGCCCCGGGACAGGGGATTCAAGAGACCCAGTACTTC
>TRBJ2-1|.|.|TRBV25-1
CASSEFVEGLGTQFF
TGTGCCAGCAGTGAATTCGTCGAGGGCCTGGGGACCCAGTTCTTC
>TRBJ2-1|many|.|TRBV7-8
CASSSPLSNEQFF
TGTGCCAGCAGCTCCCCGCTTAGCAATGAGCAGTTCTTC
>TRBJ1-1|.|TRBD1|TRBV29-1
CSVETGLNTEAFF
TGCAGCGTCGAGACAGGGTTGAACACTGAAGCTTTCTTT
>TRBJ2-5|few|.|TRBV7-9
CASSLGGMETQYF
TGTGCCAGCAGCTTGGGGGGCATGGAGACCCAGTACTTC
>TRBJ1-3|.|TRBD1|TRBV6-5
CASSTRRDSFISGNTIYF
TGTGCCAGCAGTACCCGGCGGGACAGCTTTATATCTGGAAACACCATATATTTT
>TRBJ2-7|.|.|TRBV7-6
CASSPTSRYEQYF
TGTGCCAGCAGCCCCACGAGTCGCTACGAGCAGTACTTC
>TRBJ1-3|.|TRBD1|TRBV3-1
CASSARQGNSGNTIYF
TGTGCCAGCAGCGCCCGACAGGGGAACTCTGGAAACACCATATATTTT
>TRBJ2-1|few|TRBD2|TRBV4-1
CASSQDPGRGRGARSSYNEQFF
TGCGCCAGCAGCCAAGATCCCGGTCGGGGGCGGGGGGCCCGAAGCTCCTACAATGAGCAGTTCTTC
>TRBJ1-1|few|.|TRBV12-3/TRBV12-4
CASSLVRWGEAFF
TGTGCCAGCAGTTTGGTCAGGTGGGGGGAAGCTTTCTTT
>TRBJ1-5|.|.|TRBV6-2/TRBV6-3
CASSYSSGQPQHF
TGTGCCAGCAGTTACTCATCGGGGCAGCCCCAGCATTTT
>TRBJ2-7|few|TRBD2|TRBV5-1
CASSATSGATYEQYF
TGCGCCAGCAGCGCAACTAGCGGAGCCACCTACGAGCAGTACTTC
>TRBJ1-3|.|TRBD1|TRBV12-3/TRBV12-4
CASSLRGTDGGNTIYF
TGTGCCAGCAGTTTGCGCGGGACAGACGGTGGAAACACCATATATTTT
>TRBJ1-5|many|TRBD1|TRBV5-1
CASSSGQGINQPQHF
TGCGCCAGCAGCTCTGGACAGGGCATAAATCAGCCCCAGCATTTT
>TRBJ1-4|.|.|TRBV6-6
CASSRLIGREKLFF
TGTGCCAGCAGCCGGTTGATCGGACGGGAAAAACTGTTTTTT
>TRBJ2-1|few|TRBD2|TRBV11-2
CASSSRRGVAGHYNEQFF
TGTGCCAGCAGCTCCAGGCGGGGGGTGGCAGGCCACTACAATGAGCAGTTCTTC
>TRBJ2-5|.|TRBD2|TRBV12-3/TRBV12-4
CASSRGTSGEGSQYF
TGTGCCAGCAGCCGAGGGACTAGCGGGGAGGGGAGCCAGTACTTC
>TRBJ2-2|few|.|TRBV29-1
CSVDRRRAGELFF
TGCAGCGTTGATCGGCGTAGGGCCGGGGAGCTGTTTTTT
>TRBJ1-5|.|.|TRBV20-1
CSAGSGAYSNQPQHF
TGCAGTGCTGGGAGCGGGGCTTATAGCAATCAGCCCCAGCATTTT
>TRBJ1-4|many|.|TRBV5-1
CASSLDVAGFEKLFF
TGCGCCAGCAGCTTGGATGTGGCAGGGTTTGAAAAACTGTTTTTT
>TRBJ1-4|.|.|TRBV2
CASSIGQGVGKLFF
TGTGCCAGCAGTATAGGACAAGGAGTTGGAAAACTGTTTTTT
>TRBJ1-2|many|.|TRBV7-2
CASSPETGGYYGYTF
TGTGCCAGCAGCCCGGAGACCGGAGGGTACTATGGCTACACCTTC
>TRBJ2-7|.|.|TRBV29-1
CSVGWGDEQYF
TGCAGCGTTGGGTGGGGCGACGAGCAGTACTTC
>TRBJ2-2|many|.|TRBV24-1
CATASWTSNTGELFF
TGTGCCACCGCCTCCTGGACTTCGAACACCGGGGAGCTGTTTTTT
>TRBJ2-1|.|TRBD2|TRBV12-3/TRBV12-4
CASTARGGGTYNEQFF
TGTGCCAGCACCGCGAGGGGCGGGGGAACCTACAATGAGCAGTTCTTC
>TRBJ2-1|.|.|TRBV5-1
CASSSGGEYNEQFF
TGCGCCAGCAGCTCCGGGGGCGAGTACAATGAGCAGTTCTTC
>TRBJ1-1|.|.|TRBV2
CARNRRYTEAFF
TGTGCCAGGAACAGGAGATACACTGAAGCTTTCTTT
>TRBJ1-2|few|TRBD1|TRBV11-2
CASSLSWTGGNYGYTF
TGTGCCAGCAGCTTATCGTGGACAGGGGGGAACTATGGCTACACCTTC
>TRBJ2-7|few|TRBD1|TRBV6-2/TRBV6-3
CASSPPGQPYSYEQYF
TGTGCCAGCAGCCCACCGGGACAGCCATATTCCTACGAGCAGTACTTC
>TRBJ1-2|many|TRBD1|TRBV7-9
CASSSQTGGGGYTF
TGTGCCAGCAGCTCTCAGACAGGGGGAGGAGGCTACACCTTC
>TRBJ2-1|many|.|TRBV11-2
CASSLGGRDNEQFF
TGTGCCAGCAGCCTTGGGGGCCGCGACAATGAGCAGTTCTTC
>TRBJ2-4|many|TRBD1|TRBV29-1
CSVGDSSLAKNIQYF
TGCAGCGTGGGGGACAGTTCTTTAGCCAAAAACATTCAGTACTTC
>TRBJ2-2|few|TRBD2|TRBV12-5
CASGLGLAATGELFF
TGTGCTAGTGGTTTGGGACTAGCAGCCACCGGGGAGCTGTTTTTT
>TRBJ2-1|many|.|TRBV12-3/TRBV12-4
CASSFGGGPTNEQFF
TGTGCCAGCAGTTTTGGGGGGGGCCCTACCAATGAGCAGTTCTTC
>TRBJ2-3|once|TRBD2|TRBV5-1
CASSDGTSGRRDTQYF
TGCGCCAGCAGCGACGGGACTAGCGGGAGAAGAGATACGCAGTATTTT
>TRBJ2-5|few|TRBD1|TRBV2
CASSELSGTGRETQYF
TGTGCCAGCAGCGAGCTCTCCGGGACAGGGCGGGAGACCCAGTACTTC
>TRBJ2-3|few|TRBD2|TRBV20-1
CSASQRTSGTDTQYF
TGCAGTGCTAGCCAAAGAACTAGCGGGACAGATACGCAGTATTTT